This T cell receptor (beta chain) was captured by sequencing in a study of blood T cell repertoires in COVID-19 (dated by TCRdb to the early 2020s). For context, the study as a whole: Samples from collaborators originated in the United States, Italy and Spain and spanned both the acute and convalescent phases of COVID-19. The repertoires were made available in a free public database intended to serve as a resource for research on the immune response to SARS-CoV-2. A de-identified subject ID, COVID-19 status, age in years and sex were almost always included in the sample metadata. The material from the prospective study consisted of cDNA or gDNA derived from T cells, B-cell-depleted T cells, or PBMCs. The dataset comprised deeply sampled blood TCRbeta repertoires from subjects exposed to, actively infected with, or recovered from COVID-19. The samples were drawn from two sources: the first 160 participants of the ongoing ImmuneRACE study, and 1,254 subjects contributed by 6 global collaborators. Where available, HLA class I and class II types were obtained from metadata supplied by the sample provider rather than from assay-based typing. The paper as a whole reports these results and caveats: Clinical and demographic metadata were provided uncurated, with the amount varying by source and participant.

Remarks on this clone: Its antigen remains unidentified. No base-level quality is on record; no much larger clone is a single base apart.

Collaborating institutions collected whole blood in K2EDTA tubes following their own protocols. For TCRbeta analysis, collaborators shipped samples as frozen whole blood, isolated PBMCs, or DNA extracted from either of those sample types. TCRbeta CDR3 regions were amplified from genomic DNA by means of the immunoSEQ Assay, a bias-controlled multiplex PCR. The study's processing was this. The number of nucleated cells in each sample was estimated from the amplification of reference gene primers within the assay. To quantify the absolute abundance of each unique TCRbeta CDR3 rearrangement, sequence reads were collapsed and filtered. For each sample, productive Simpson clonality was calculated as the square root of Simpson's diversity index across productive rearrangements. This is the immuneACCESS table as TCRdb keeps it, with only in-frame sequences that have V and J called. A part of the clones is gone; compared with another copy, unresolved V genes explain less than half, and the rest is unexplained. V and J calls and clone size are as listed in that table; D and trimming were resolved from the DNA. The sample has 200,000 to 250,000 clones on record, more than 65% of them singletons. About 9% of the sample is held by the ten biggest clonotypes.

Reading from cysteine to phenylalanine, the CDR3 counts 15 amino acids. The entry retains the CDR3 DNA only, 45 bases that are in frame from base 1. V is pruned by 5 bases and J by 1 base, leaving 7 bases of the junction without a gene match. CDR1 and CDR2 are read off the germline V gene as SGHDN and FVKESK. The TCR originated in a middle-aged man with active or convalescent COVID-19. The rearranged segments are TRBV14 and TRBJ1-1; 7 middle bases align to TRBD1. Sequences were obtained from peripheral blood. The CDR3 region: CASSSLGQTNTEAFF. The sequenced DNA is TGTGCCAGCAGCTCGCTGGGACAGACGAACACTGAAGCTTTCTTT.